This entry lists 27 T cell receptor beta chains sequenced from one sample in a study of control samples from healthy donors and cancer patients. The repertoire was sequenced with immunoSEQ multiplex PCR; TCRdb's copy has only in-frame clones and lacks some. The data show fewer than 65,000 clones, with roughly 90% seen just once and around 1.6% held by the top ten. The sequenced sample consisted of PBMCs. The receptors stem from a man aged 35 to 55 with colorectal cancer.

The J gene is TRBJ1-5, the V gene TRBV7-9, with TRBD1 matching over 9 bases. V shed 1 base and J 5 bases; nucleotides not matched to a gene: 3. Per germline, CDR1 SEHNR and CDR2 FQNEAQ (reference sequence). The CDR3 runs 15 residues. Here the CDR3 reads CASSLGTGVYQPQHF. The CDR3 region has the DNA TGTGCCAGCAGCTTAGGGACAGGGGTCTATCAGCCCCAGCATTTT.

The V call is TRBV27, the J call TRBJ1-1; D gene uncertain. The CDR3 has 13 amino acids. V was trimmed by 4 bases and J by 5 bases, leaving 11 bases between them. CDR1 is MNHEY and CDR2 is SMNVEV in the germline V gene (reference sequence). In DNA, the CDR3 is TGTGCCAGCAGTTCCCCGCTGGGGACTGAAGCTTTCTTT. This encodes CASSSPLGTEAFF.

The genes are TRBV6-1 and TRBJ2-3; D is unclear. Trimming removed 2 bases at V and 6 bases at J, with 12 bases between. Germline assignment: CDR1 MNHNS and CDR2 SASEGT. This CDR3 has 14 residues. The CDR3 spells CASSESLAPDTQYF. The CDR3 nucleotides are TGTGCCAGCAGTGAATCCCTCGCCCCGGATACGCAGTATTTT.

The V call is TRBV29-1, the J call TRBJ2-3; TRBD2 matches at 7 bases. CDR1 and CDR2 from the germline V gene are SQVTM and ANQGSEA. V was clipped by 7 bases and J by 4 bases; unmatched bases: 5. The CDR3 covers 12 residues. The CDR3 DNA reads TGCAGCGGGGGGAGGGAAGCAGATACGCAGTATTTT. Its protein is CSGGREADTQYF.

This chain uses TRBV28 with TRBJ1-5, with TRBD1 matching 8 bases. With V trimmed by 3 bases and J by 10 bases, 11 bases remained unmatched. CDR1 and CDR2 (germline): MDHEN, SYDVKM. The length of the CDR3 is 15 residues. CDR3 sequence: CASSFNPGGLRPQHF. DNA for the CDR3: TGTGCCAGCAGTTTTAATCCAGGGGGCTTGAGACCCCAGCATTTT. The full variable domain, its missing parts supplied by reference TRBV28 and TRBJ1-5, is DVKVTQSSRYLVKRTGEKVFLECVQDMDHENMFWYRQDPGLGLRLIYFSYDVKMKEKGDIPEGYSVSREKKERFSLILESASTNQTSMYLCASSFNPGGLRPQHFGDGTRLSIL.

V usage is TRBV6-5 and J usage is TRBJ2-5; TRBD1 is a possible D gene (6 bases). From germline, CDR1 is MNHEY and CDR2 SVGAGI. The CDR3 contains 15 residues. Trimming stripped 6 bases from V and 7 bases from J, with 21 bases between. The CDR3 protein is CASRGPGTPRMTQYF. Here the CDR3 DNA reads TGTGCCAGCAGGGGTCCCGGGACACCTCGCATGACCCAGTACTTC.

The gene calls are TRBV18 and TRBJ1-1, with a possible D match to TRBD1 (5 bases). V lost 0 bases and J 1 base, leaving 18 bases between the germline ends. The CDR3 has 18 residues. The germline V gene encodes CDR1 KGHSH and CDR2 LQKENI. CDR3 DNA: TGTGCCAGCTCACCACCGCGGGGGAAGGGGCGGAGGAACACTGAAGCTTTCTTT. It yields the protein CASSPPRGKGRRNTEAFF.

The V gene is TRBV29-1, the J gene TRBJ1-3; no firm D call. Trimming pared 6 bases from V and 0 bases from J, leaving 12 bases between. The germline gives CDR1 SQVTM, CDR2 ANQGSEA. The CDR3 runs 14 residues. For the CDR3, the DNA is TGCAGCGTCGAACTACAGAGCTCTGGAAACACCATATATTTT. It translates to CSVELQSSGNTIYF.

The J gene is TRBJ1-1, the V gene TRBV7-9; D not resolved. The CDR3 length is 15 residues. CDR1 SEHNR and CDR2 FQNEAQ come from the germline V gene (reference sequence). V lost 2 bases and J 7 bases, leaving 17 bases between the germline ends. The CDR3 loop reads CASSLIGEAPYEAFF. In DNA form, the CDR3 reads TGTGCCAGCAGCTTAATTGGGGAGGCGCCCTATGAAGCTTTCTTT.

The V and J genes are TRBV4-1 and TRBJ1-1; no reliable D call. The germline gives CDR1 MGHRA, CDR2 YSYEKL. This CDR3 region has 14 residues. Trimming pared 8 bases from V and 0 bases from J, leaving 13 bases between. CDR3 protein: CASGYPGMNTEAFF. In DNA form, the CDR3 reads TGCGCCAGCGGATATCCGGGGATGAACACTGAAGCTTTCTTT.

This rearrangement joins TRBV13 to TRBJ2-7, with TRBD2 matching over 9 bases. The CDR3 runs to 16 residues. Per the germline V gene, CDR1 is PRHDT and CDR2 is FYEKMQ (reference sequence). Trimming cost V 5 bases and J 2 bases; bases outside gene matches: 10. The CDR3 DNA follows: TGTGCCAGCAGCACCTTCCGGACTAGCGCACCCTACGAGCAGTACTTC. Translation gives CASSTFRTSAPYEQYF.

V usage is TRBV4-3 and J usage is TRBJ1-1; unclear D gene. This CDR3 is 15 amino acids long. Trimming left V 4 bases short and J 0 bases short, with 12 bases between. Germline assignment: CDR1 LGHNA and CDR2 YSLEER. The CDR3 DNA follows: TGCGCCAGCAGCCCAGTTAGCGGGCTGAACACTGAAGCTTTCTTT. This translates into CASSPVSGLNTEAFF.

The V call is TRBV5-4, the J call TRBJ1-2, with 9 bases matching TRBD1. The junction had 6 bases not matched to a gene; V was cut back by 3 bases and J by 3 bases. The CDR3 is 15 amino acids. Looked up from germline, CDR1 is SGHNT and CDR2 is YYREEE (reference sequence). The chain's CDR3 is CASSSPGQGDYGYTF. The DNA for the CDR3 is TGTGCCAGCAGCTCGCCGGGACAGGGTGACTATGGCTACACCTTC.

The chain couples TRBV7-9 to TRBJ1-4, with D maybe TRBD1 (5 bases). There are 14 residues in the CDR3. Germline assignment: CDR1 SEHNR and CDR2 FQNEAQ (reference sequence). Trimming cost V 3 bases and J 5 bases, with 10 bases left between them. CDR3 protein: CASSFGQGNEKLFF. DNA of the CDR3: TGTGCCAGCAGCTTTGGTCAGGGAAATGAAAAACTGTTTTTT.

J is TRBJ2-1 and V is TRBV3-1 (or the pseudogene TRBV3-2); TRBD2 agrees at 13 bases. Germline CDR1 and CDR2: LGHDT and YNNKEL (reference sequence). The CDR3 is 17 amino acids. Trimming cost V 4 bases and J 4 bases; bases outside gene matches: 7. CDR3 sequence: CASSPLGLAGAYNEQFF. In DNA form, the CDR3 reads TGTGCCAGCAGCCCGCTAGGACTAGCGGGAGCATACAATGAGCAGTTCTTC.

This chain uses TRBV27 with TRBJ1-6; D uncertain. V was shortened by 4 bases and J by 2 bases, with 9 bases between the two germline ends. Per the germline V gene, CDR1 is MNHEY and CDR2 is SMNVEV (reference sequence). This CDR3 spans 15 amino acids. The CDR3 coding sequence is TGTGCCAGCAGTTCTAAGGGCCCCTATAATTCACCCCTCCACTTT. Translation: CASSSKGPYNSPLHF.

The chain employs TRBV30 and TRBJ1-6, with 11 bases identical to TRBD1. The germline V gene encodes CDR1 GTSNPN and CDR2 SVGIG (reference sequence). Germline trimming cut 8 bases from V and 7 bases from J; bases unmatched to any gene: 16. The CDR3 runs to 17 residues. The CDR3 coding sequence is TGTGCCCAAAGCCGAGACCGGACAGGGGGCGCGAATTCACCCCTCCACTTT. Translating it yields CAQSRDRTGGANSPLHF.

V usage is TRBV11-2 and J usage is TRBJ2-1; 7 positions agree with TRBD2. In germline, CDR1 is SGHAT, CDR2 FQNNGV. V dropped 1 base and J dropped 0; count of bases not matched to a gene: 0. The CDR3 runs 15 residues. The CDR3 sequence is CASSLGGSSYNEQFF. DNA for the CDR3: TGTGCCAGCAGCTTAGGCGGGAGCTCCTACAATGAGCAGTTCTTC.

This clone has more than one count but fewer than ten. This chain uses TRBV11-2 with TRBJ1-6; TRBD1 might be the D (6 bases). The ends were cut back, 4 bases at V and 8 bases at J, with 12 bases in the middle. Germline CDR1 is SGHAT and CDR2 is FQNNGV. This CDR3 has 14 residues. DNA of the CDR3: TGTGCCAGCAGCTCGAGGGACACGCATTCACCCCTCCACTTT. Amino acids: CASSSRDTHSPLHF.

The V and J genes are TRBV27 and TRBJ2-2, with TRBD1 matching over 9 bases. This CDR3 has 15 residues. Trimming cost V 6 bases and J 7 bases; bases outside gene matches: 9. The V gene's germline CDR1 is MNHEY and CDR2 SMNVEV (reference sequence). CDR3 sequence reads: CASRVLQGAGGELFF. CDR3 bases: TGTGCCAGCAGAGTTCTACAGGGGGCCGGCGGGGAGCTGTTTTTT.

CDR3 sequence: CASSDRQALGRYEQYF. The CDR3 DNA is TGCGCCAGCAGTGACAGACAGGCGCTGGGGAGATACGAGCAGTACTTC. The rearrangement links TRBV10-2 to TRBJ2-7; TRBD1 is a possible D gene (6 bases). Germline V gene lookup returns CDR1 WSHSY and CDR2 SAAADI. The CDR3 extends over 16 amino acids. Trimming took off 3 bases at V and 4 bases at J, with 19 bases between the two ends.

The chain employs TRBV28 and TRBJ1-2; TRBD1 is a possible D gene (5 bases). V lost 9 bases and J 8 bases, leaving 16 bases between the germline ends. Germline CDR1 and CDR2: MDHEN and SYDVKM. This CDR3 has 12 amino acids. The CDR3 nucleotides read TGTGCCAGTACCTTGGGGGGTAGGGGCTACACCTTC. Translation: CASTLGGRGYTF.

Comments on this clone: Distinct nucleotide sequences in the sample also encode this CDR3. CDR3 protein: CASSLSGQGPYEQYF. Written as DNA, the CDR3 is TGTGCCAGCAGTTTATCGGGACAGGGTCCCTACGAGCAGTACTTC. The chain uses TRBV27 and TRBJ2-7; 9 bases match TRBD1. Trimming took 0 bases from V and 2 from J; bases not matched to a gene: 2. There are 15 residues in the CDR3. Germline lookup yields CDR1 MNHEY and CDR2 SMNVEV (reference sequence).

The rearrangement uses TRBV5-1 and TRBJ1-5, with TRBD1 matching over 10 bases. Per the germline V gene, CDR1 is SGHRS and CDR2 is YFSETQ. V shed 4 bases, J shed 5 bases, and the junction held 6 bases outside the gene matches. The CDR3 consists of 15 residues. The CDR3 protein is CASSPGTGDYQPQHF. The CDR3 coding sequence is TGCGCCAGCAGCCCGGGGACAGGGGACTATCAGCCCCAGCATTTT.

The CDR3 region is CASSSSPYEQYF. Written as DNA, the CDR3 is TGTGCCAGCAGCTCAAGTCCCTACGAGCAGTACTTC. The genes are TRBV6-6 and TRBJ2-7; D not resolved. V was pared by 6 bases and J by 2 bases, with 8 bases between. The length of the CDR3 is 12 residues. The germline gives CDR1 MNHNY, CDR2 SVGAGI (reference sequence).

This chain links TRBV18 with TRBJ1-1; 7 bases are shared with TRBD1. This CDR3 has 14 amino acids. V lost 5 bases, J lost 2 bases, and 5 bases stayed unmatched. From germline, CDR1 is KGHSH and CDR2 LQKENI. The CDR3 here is CASSDQGVNTEAFF. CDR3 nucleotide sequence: TGTGCCAGCTCAGATCAGGGGGTTAACACTGAAGCTTTCTTT.

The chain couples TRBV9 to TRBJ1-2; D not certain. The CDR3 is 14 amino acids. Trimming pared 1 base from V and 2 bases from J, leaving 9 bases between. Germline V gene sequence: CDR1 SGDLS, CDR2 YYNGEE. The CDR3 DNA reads TGTGCCAGCAGCGTAAGCACCCTAAACTATGGCTACACCTTC. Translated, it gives CASSVSTLNYGYTF.